This TCR beta chain appears in the sequencing data of a study of blood T cell repertoires in COVID-19. Study background: Material from acute and convalescent COVID-19 was sourced from the United States, Italy and Spain. PBMCs, B-cell-depleted T cells, or T cells were the source of the cDNA or gDNA that made up the material.

CDR1 and CDR2 (germline): SGDLS, YYNGEE. This CDR3 has 16 amino acids. The J segment lost 2 bases and the V segment lost 1 base, leaving 6 bases of the junction unmatched. In the authors' methods: Estimated nucleated cell counts came from reference gene primer amplification. Some clones are missing from TCRdb's copy, which holds only in-frame ones; the method was immunoSEQ multiplex PCR. That table gives V, J and clone size, and the DNA gave D and trimming. The sample shows about 180,000 clones, around 80% of them seen only once. The genes are TRBV9 and TRBJ1-2; 9 bases fit TRBD1. Sequenced material: peripheral blood. This receptor was obtained from a woman aged 65 to 85 with acute or convalescent COVID-19. CDR3: CASSVTPGQGNYGYTF. In nucleotides, the CDR3 is TGTGCCAGCAGCGTAACCCCGGGACAGGGAAACTATGGCTACACCTTC. The full variable domain, rest sourced from reference TRBV9 and TRBJ1-2, is DSGVTQTPKHLITATGQRVTLRCSPRSGDLSVYWYQQSLDQGLQFLIQYYNGEERAKGNILERFSAQQFPDLHSELNLSSLELGDSALYFCASSVTPGQGNYGYTFGSGTRLTVV.